Presented here are 26 T cell receptor beta chains from one specimen sequenced in a study of T-cell reconstitution after alpha-beta-depleted transplantation in children. Molecular barcoding with unique molecular identifiers was used for the TCRbeta library. MiXCR, applied by TCRdb to the PCR reads, yields one record per CDR3 protein. The repertoire consists of around 800,000 distinct CDR3 sequences, with less than 20% occurring once and the leading ten covering roughly 4.8%. The source material was PBMCs, mostly from graft donor cells, sampled 360 days after TCRalphabeta/CD19-depleted stem cell transplant. Receptors were obtained from a male patient younger than 18 who had a stem cell transplant for acute lymphoblastic leukemia, so the T cells may come from the graft donor.

This clonotype was found a few times. The rearrangement links TRBV7-8 to TRBJ2-1; 9 bases fit TRBD1. Germline-derived CDR1 and CDR2 are SGHVS and FQNEAQ. The ends lost 3 bases at V and 1 base at J; junction bases unmatched: 10. This CDR3 has 18 amino acids. The CDR3 reads CASSFPGTGLVSYNEQFF. The CDR3, as DNA: TGTGCCAGCAGCTTTCCCGGGACAGGGCTAGTGTCCTACAATGAGCAGTTCTTC.

A word on this clonotype: Germline and junction disagree at one end, which may indicate a read error. This chain links TRBV18 with TRBJ2-1, with D uncertain. The CDR3 is made up of 15 amino acids. The germline V gene encodes CDR1 KGHSH and CDR2 LQKENI. CDR3 sequence: CASSPRNHPLNEQFF. DNA of the CDR3: TGTGCCAGCTCCCCACGGAACCATCCTCTCAATGAGCAGTTCTTC.

This clonotype was seen at least ten times. The chain recombines TRBV2 with TRBJ2-1, with 13 bases identical to TRBD2. Looked up from germline, CDR1 is SNHLY and CDR2 is FYNNEI. CDR3 length: 17 amino acids. V was clipped by 10 bases and J by 0 bases; unmatched bases: 9. The CDR3 region is CATRGLAGLSSYNEQFF. The CDR3 nucleotides read TGTGCCACCCGGGGACTAGCGGGGCTGAGCTCCTACAATGAGCAGTTCTTC.

This clonotype was picked up a small number of times. The rearrangement joins TRBV3-1 to TRBJ1-1, with D possibly being TRBD1 (5 bases). V was pared by 3 bases and J by 1 base, with 9 bases between. The germline V gene has CDR1 LGHDT and CDR2 YNNKEL (reference sequence). The CDR3 is made up of 14 amino acids. CDR3 loop: CASSQLQGNTEAFF. The CDR3 DNA follows: TGTGCCAGCAGCCAGCTGCAGGGGAACACTGAAGCTTTCTTT.

This clonotype was recorded a few times. The chain joins TRBV14 to TRBJ2-7; D is uncertain. Trimming left V 0 bases short and J 2 bases short, with 8 bases between. The CDR3 length is 14 residues. Germline CDR1 is SGHDN and CDR2 is FVKESK. CDR3 protein: CASSQDLGPYEQYF. The CDR3 nucleotides read TGTGCCAGCAGCCAAGATCTGGGCCCCTACGAGCAGTACTTC.

The chain recombines TRBV20-1 with TRBJ1-1, with 8 bases that match TRBD1. The J segment lost 2 bases and the V segment lost 3 bases, leaving 11 bases of the junction unmatched. The CDR3 length is 16 residues. Germline values: CDR1 DFQATT, CDR2 SNEGSKA (reference sequence). The CDR3 DNA reads TGCAGTGCTAGCCCACCGACAGGGGAACTAAACACTGAAGCTTTCTTT. It specifies CSASPPTGELNTEAFF.

This clonotype has a handful of counts. The chain carries TRBV21-1 and TRBJ2-7; no DNA check was done on the table's D call, TRBD1. TRBV21-1 is given as a pseudogene. This CDR3 comprises 15 residues. In DNA, the CDR3 is TGTGCCAGCAGCAAGGATCACAGGCGCGTCTACGAGCAGTACTTC. Translated: CASSKDHRRVYEQYF.

The chain carries TRBV7-6 and TRBJ2-7; 12 bases match TRBD1. The ends lost 1 base at V and 6 bases at J; junction bases unmatched: 7. Germline CDR1 reads SGHVS; CDR2 reads FNYEAQ. CDR3 length equals 16 residues. The CDR3 loop reads CASSLVPGQGAVEQYF. The CDR3 DNA follows: TGTGCCAGCAGCTTAGTTCCGGGACAGGGGGCAGTCGAGCAGTACTTC.

In its sample, this clonotype was seen a few times. This chain uses TRBV4-2 with TRBJ2-7; 7 bases match TRBD2. V shed 3 bases and J 3 bases; nucleotides not matched to a gene: 11. From germline, CDR1 is LGHNA and CDR2 YNFKEQ. The CDR3 length is 16 residues. The CDR3 region is CASSQGERDLNYEQYF. CDR3 DNA: TGTGCCAGCAGCCAGGGCGAGCGGGACCTGAACTACGAGCAGTACTTC.

The V and J genes are TRBV27 and TRBJ2-1; 10 bases match TRBD2. This CDR3 region has 17 residues. The germline V gene has CDR1 MNHEY and CDR2 SMNVEV (reference sequence). The ends lost 8 bases at V and 3 bases at J; junction bases unmatched: 13. CDR3 loop: CASGTRRAGGDYNEQFF. The CDR3 DNA sequence: TGTGCCAGCGGTACGAGGAGAGCGGGAGGGGACTACAATGAGCAGTTCTTC.

This clonotype appeared a few times. This chain connects TRBV27 to TRBJ2-1; 8 bases are shared with TRBD2. This CDR3 contains 15 residues. Germline lookup yields CDR1 MNHEY and CDR2 SMNVEV (reference sequence). J lost 3 bases, V lost 3 bases, and 4 bases had no gene match. CDR3 nucleotide sequence: TGTGCCAGCAGTTTGGGCGGGAGGTTCTACAATGAGCAGTTCTTC. This sequence encodes CASSLGGRFYNEQFF.

This clonotype was counted only a few times. The V call is TRBV18, the J call TRBJ2-3; D is uncertain. V gave up 5 bases and J gave up 0 bases, with 9 bases separating them. Germline CDR1 KGHSH, CDR2 LQKENI. The CDR3 is 14 amino acids. CDR3 loop: CASSALTSTDTQYF. Written as DNA, the CDR3 is TGTGCCAGCTCAGCCCTTACTAGCACAGATACGCAGTATTTT.

This clonotype was counted many times. The chain has TRBV29-1 and TRBJ2-1; D gene ambiguous. Germline CDR1 reads SQVTM; CDR2 reads ANQGSEA. This CDR3 region has 15 residues. The ends were cut back, 7 bases at V and 0 bases at J, with 16 bases in the middle. CDR3 protein: CSASRLTHSYNEQFF. In DNA, the CDR3 is TGCAGCGCCTCGAGACTGACACACTCCTACAATGAGCAGTTCTTC.

This clonotype was recorded many times. This chain connects TRBV7-9 to TRBJ2-1; 9 bases align to TRBD2. With V trimmed by 3 bases and J by 2 bases, 8 bases remained unmatched. From germline, CDR1 is SEHNR and CDR2 FQNEAQ (reference sequence). CDR3 length: 17 amino acids. The CDR3 sequence: CASSFWLSGGTYNEQFF. CDR3 coding DNA: TGTGCCAGCAGCTTCTGGCTAAGCGGGGGGACCTACAATGAGCAGTTCTTC.

The chain is built from TRBV20-1 and TRBJ2-5; maybe TRBD2 (6 bases). This CDR3 spans 13 amino acids. With 5 bases removed from V and 2 bases from J, the gap between germline ends came to 12 bases. Germline V gene sequence: CDR1 DFQATT, CDR2 SNEGSKA (reference sequence). CDR3 sequence (DNA): TGCAGTGCTTTTTCTAGCGTGCAAGAGACCCAGTACTTC. Residues: CSAFSSVQETQYF.

The table lists this clonotype with a few counts. The gene calls are TRBV5-1 and TRBJ2-5, with TRBD2 matching 9 bases. Germline V lookup: CDR1 SGHRS, CDR2 YFSETQ. This CDR3 is built from 15 residues. The J segment lost 3 bases and the V segment lost 7 bases, leaving 10 bases of the junction unmatched. The CDR3 region is CASSGGWTSEETQYF. The CDR3 DNA follows: TGCGCCAGCTCGGGGGGCTGGACTAGCGAAGAGACCCAGTACTTC.

This clonotype showed up many times. V is TRBV4-1 and J is TRBJ2-2; 7 nucleotides align to TRBD2. From germline, CDR1 is MGHRA and CDR2 YSYEKL. Losses at the gene ends were 5 bases for V and 3 bases for J; bases not matched to a gene: 3. This CDR3 comprises 14 residues. CDR3 region: CASSGREYTGELFF. CDR3 nucleotide sequence: TGCGCCAGCAGCGGGAGGGAGTACACCGGGGAGCTGTTTTTT.

The chain employs TRBV20-1 and TRBJ2-1, with 8 bases aligning to TRBD2. The CDR3 has 14 amino acids. Germline V gives CDR1 DFQATT, CDR2 SNEGSKA (reference sequence). The V segment lost 5 bases and the J segment 0 bases; nucleotides outside the gene matches: 3. The CDR3 here is CSAVSGSSYNEQFF. CDR3 DNA: TGCAGTGCTGTGAGCGGGAGCTCCTACAATGAGCAGTTCTTC.

This clonotype was seen more than once but under ten times. J is TRBJ1-2 and V is TRBV24-1; D is perhaps TRBD1 (5 bases). Looked up from germline, CDR1 is KGHDR and CDR2 is SFDVKD. CDR3 length equals 15 residues. Trimming took 5 bases from V and 4 from J, leaving 16 bases between them. CDR3 in DNA: TGTGCCACCAGTGTCCGGGACGGACTCTTCTATGGCTACACCTTC. Residues: CATSVRDGLFYGYTF.

This clonotype was counted between two and nine times. The genes are TRBV4-1 and TRBJ1-1; the D gene is possibly TRBD1 (5 bases). This CDR3 has 17 residues. Trimming pared 0 bases from V and 3 bases from J, leaving 17 bases between. The germline V gene encodes CDR1 MGHRA and CDR2 YSYEKL. DNA of the CDR3: TGCGCCAGCAGCCAAGATGCTTTACAGGCCGGGTACACTGAAGCTTTCTTT. This sequence encodes CASSQDALQAGYTEAFF.

The V gene is TRBV13, the J gene TRBJ1-4; 7 bases map to TRBD1. J lost 4 bases, V lost 6 bases, and 5 bases had no gene match. Germline values: CDR1 PRHDT, CDR2 FYEKMQ (reference sequence). The CDR3 runs 14 residues. In DNA form, the CDR3 reads TGTGCCAGCAGTCGGGACAGCAATAATGAAAAACTGTTTTTT. Protein product: CASSRDSNNEKLFF.

The V call is TRBV12-3 or TRBV12-4, the J call TRBJ1-2; a weak D match, TRBD1 (5 bases). Between the trimmed V and J ends, which lost 4 bases and 2 bases, there was a span of 5 bases. The CDR3 length is 12 residues. The CDR3 region is CASSWDNYGYTF. The CDR3 DNA reads as TGTGCCAGCAGTTGGGACAACTATGGCTACACCTTC.

In its sample, this clonotype was seen a few times. The chain carries TRBV12-3 or TRBV12-4 and TRBJ2-3; 8 nucleotides agree with TRBD2. This CDR3 region has 13 residues. Trimming took 7 bases from V and 7 from J; bases not matched to a gene: 7. CDR3 DNA: TGTGCCAGCACCGCGAGCGGGAGTTATACGCAGTATTTT. This encodes CASTASGSYTQYF.

The V and J genes are TRBV4-1 and TRBJ1-2, with TRBD1 matching 7 bases. Germline V CDR1 and CDR2: MGHRA, YSYEKL. The J segment lost 6 bases and the V segment lost 0 bases, leaving 4 bases of the junction unmatched. The CDR3 sequence is 14 residues long. CDR3: CASSQEGTGDGYTF. The CDR3 DNA reads as TGCGCCAGCAGCCAAGAAGGAACAGGGGATGGCTACACCTTC.

This clonotype was detected a few times. The J gene is TRBJ2-1, the V gene TRBV12-3 or TRBV12-4; 14 nucleotides line up with TRBD2. V was pared by 3 bases and J by 8 bases, with 15 bases of the junction left unmatched. The CDR3 is 19 residues long. The CDR3 protein is CASSLGTSGSTKPIHEQFF. The CDR3, as DNA: TGTGCCAGCAGTTTGGGGACTAGCGGGAGTACTAAGCCGATCCATGAGCAGTTCTTC.

This clonotype was picked up many times. In nucleotides, the CDR3 is TGTGCCAGCGACCGGATTGCCTACGAGCAGTACTTC. Translated: CASDRIAYEQYF. The chain uses TRBV7-9 and TRBJ2-7; D is unresolved. The CDR3 totals 12 residues. The germline V and J ends were trimmed by 8 bases and 2 bases, with 10 bases remaining between them. CDR1 and CDR2 from the germline V gene are SEHNR and FQNEAQ (reference sequence). The whole variable domain, filled in from reference TRBV7-9 and TRBJ2-7, reads DTGVSQNPRHKITKRGQNVTFRCDPISEHNRLYWYRQTLGQGPEFLTYFQNEAQLEKSRLLSDRFSAERPKGSFSTLEIQRTEQGDSAMYLCASDRIAYEQYFGPGTRLTVT.